This entry lists 9 T cell receptor beta chains sequenced from one sample in a study of Graves' ophthalmopathy and Graves' hyperthyroidism. Transcripts of RNA were the source for amplifying TCR beta CDR3 regions. Investigators did first-round RT-PCR with HTBI primers, then second-round multiplex PCR. TCRdb fed the multiplex PCR reads into MiXCR, producing one record per CDR3 protein. This sample carries about 220,000 distinct CDR3 sequences, under 25% of them seen once, and the ten largest clones take around 45%. Sequencing used peripheral blood. The receptors here all came from a woman aged 45-59 years with Graves' ophthalmopathy.

The chain uses TRBV12-3 or TRBV12-4 and TRBJ1-1; D might be TRBD1 (5 bases). CDR3 length equals 14 residues. V lost 6 bases to trimming and J lost 2 bases, with 13 bases between them. CDR3 in amino acids: CASRTGTLNTEAFF. Written as DNA, the CDR3 is TGTGCCAGCAGAACCGGGACTCTTAACACTGAAGCTTTCTTT.

In this sample, this clonotype turned up many times. This chain links TRBV20-1 with TRBJ2-5; 12 bases map to TRBD2. V shed 1 base and J 4 bases; nucleotides not matched to a gene: 1. Germline V gene lookup returns CDR1 DFQATT and CDR2 SNEGSKA (reference sequence). The CDR3 covers 14 residues. The CDR3 reads CSARGLAGAETQYF. In DNA, the CDR3 is TGCAGTGCTAGAGGACTAGCGGGAGCAGAGACCCAGTACTTC.

This clonotype showed up just a few times. This sequence may be a read error, since a much larger clone differs from it by one base. The CDR3 does not close with the conserved phenylalanine or tryptophan, likely indicating a read error. V is TRBV30 and J is TRBJ2-6; the D gene could be TRBD1 or TRBD2 (5 bases each). Looked up from germline, CDR1 is GTSNPN and CDR2 is SVGIG (reference sequence). CDR3 length: 12 amino acids. The DNA of the CDR3 is TGTGCGAGGGGCTCTGGGGCCAACGTCCTGACTTAC. Translated, it gives CARGSGANVLTY.

This clonotype was seen repeatedly, ten times or more. The V and J genes are TRBV19 and TRBJ2-7; maybe TRBD2 (6 bases). With 6 bases removed from V and 7 bases from J, the gap between germline ends came to 13 bases. There are 12 residues in the CDR3. Germline-derived CDR1 and CDR2 are LNHDA and SQIVND (reference sequence). CDR3: CASSRAGSEQYF. CDR3 bases: TGTGCCAGTAGCCGTGCGGGGTCGGAGCAGTACTTC. The whole variable domain, filled in from reference TRBV19 and TRBJ2-7, reads DGGITQSPKYLFRKEGQNVTLSCEQNLNHDAMYWYRQDPGQGLRLIYYSQIVNDFQKGDIAEGYSVSREKKESFPLTVTSAQKNPTAFYLCASSRAGSEQYFGPGTRLTVT.

In this sample, this clonotype turned up many times. The chain carries TRBV5-1 and TRBJ1-1, with D unclear. This CDR3 contains 15 residues. The ends were cut back, 0 bases at V and 1 base at J, with 10 bases in the middle. CDR1 and CDR2 from the germline V gene are SGHRS and YFSETQ. CDR3 nucleotide sequence: TGCGCCAGCAGCTTGGAGGCGTTGGGGAACACTGAAGCTTTCTTT. This encodes CASSLEALGNTEAFF.

This clonotype was counted at least ten times. This chain uses TRBV6-1 with TRBJ2-5; D gene uncertain. The CDR3 contains 14 residues. Germline values: CDR1 MNHNS, CDR2 SASEGT. Trimming took 5 bases from V and 2 from J, leaving 12 bases between them. CDR3: CASSKNLGQETQYF. Here the CDR3 DNA reads TGTGCCAGCAGTAAAAATCTAGGACAAGAGACCCAGTACTTC.

This clonotype came up many times. CDR3 sequence reads: CASSQGNRAKNIQYF. CDR3 in DNA: TGTGCCAGCAGCCAAGGGAACCGAGCCAAAAACATTCAGTACTTC. This chain uses TRBV14 with TRBJ2-4, with D unresolved. Deletions cut 1 base from V and 0 bases from J, with 7 bases between. CDR3 length: 15 residues. CDR1 is SGHDN, CDR2 FVKESK, per germline.

In its sample, this clonotype was seen many times. The rearrangement links TRBV12-5 to TRBJ2-5; unclear D gene. Germline CDR1 reads LGHNT; CDR2 reads FRNRAP. The CDR3 runs 13 residues. V lost 8 bases, J lost 0 bases, and 10 bases lay in between. This CDR3 is CASLSDHQETQYF. The DNA for the CDR3 is TGTGCTAGTCTCAGCGATCACCAAGAGACCCAGTACTTC.

This clonotype was observed at least ten times. The chain carries TRBV6-5 and TRBJ1-3; D is unresolved. The V and J ends lost 0 bases and 0 bases respectively, with 6 bases between them. Germline-derived CDR1 and CDR2 are MNHEY and SVGAGI. The CDR3 length is 15 residues. CDR3 residues: CASSYSPLSGNTIYF. The DNA of the CDR3 is TGTGCCAGCAGTTACTCCCCCCTCTCTGGAAACACCATATATTTT.